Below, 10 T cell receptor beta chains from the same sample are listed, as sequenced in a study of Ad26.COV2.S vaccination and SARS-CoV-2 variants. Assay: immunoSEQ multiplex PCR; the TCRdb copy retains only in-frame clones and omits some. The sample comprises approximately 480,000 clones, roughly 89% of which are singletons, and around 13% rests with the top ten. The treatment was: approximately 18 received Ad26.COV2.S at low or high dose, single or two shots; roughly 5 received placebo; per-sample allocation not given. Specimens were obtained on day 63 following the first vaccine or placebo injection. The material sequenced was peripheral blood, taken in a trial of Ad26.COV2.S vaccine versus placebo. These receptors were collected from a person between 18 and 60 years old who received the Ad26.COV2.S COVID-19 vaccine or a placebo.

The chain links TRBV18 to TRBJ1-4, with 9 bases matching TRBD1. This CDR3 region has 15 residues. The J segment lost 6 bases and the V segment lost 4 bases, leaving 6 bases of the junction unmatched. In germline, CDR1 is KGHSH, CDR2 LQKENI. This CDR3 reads CASSQHRGPDEKLFF. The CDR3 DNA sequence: TGTGCCAGCTCACAACACAGGGGGCCCGATGAAAAACTGTTTTTT.

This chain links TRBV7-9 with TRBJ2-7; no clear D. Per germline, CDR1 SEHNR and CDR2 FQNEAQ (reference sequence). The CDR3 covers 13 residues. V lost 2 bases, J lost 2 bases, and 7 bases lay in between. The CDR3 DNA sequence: TGTGCCAGCAGCTTACTCATGACCTACGAGCAGTACTTC. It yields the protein CASSLLMTYEQYF.

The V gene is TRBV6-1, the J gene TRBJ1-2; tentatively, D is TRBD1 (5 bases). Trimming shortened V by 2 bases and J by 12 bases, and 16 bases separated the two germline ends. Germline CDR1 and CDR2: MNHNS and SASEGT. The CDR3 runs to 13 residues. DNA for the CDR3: TGTGCCAGCAGTGAAAGGTCAGGGTTGGAAGACACCTTC. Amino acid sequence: CASSERSGLEDTF.

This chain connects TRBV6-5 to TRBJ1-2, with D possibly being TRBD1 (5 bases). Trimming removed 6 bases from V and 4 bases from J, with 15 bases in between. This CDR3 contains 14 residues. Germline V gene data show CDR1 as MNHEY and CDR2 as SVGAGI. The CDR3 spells CASRTPGTVYGYTF. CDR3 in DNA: TGTGCCAGCAGGACCCCAGGGACCGTCTATGGCTACACCTTC.

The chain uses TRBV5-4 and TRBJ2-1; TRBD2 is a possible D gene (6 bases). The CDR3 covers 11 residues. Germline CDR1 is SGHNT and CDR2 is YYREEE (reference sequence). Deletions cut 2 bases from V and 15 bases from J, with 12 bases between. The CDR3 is CASSLTGVWFF. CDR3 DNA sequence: TGTGCCAGCAGCTTAACGGGAGTGTGGTTCTTC.

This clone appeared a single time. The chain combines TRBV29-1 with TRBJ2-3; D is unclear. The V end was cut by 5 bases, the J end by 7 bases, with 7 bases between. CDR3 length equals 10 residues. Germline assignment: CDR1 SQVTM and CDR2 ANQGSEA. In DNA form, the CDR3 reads TGCAGCGTTTCGATCAATACGCAGTATTTT. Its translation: CSVSINTQYF.

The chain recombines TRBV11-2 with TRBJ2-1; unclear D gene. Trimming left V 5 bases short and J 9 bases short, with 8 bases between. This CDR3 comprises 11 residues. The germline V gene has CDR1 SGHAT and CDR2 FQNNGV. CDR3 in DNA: TGTGCCAGCAGCCCATCATCTGAGCAGTTCTTC. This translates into CASSPSSEQFF.

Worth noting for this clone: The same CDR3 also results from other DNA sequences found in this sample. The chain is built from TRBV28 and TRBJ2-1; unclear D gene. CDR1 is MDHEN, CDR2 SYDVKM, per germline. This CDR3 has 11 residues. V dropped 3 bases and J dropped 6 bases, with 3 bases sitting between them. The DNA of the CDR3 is TGTGCCAGCAGTTTGATCAATGAGCAGTTCTTC. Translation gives CASSLINEQFF.

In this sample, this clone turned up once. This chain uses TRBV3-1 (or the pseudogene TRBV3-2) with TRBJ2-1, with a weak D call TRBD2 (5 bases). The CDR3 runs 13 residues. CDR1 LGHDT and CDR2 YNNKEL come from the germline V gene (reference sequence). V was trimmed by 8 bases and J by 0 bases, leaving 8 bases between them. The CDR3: CASRGSSYNEQFF. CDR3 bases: TGTGCCAGCCGGGGAAGCTCCTACAATGAGCAGTTCTTC.

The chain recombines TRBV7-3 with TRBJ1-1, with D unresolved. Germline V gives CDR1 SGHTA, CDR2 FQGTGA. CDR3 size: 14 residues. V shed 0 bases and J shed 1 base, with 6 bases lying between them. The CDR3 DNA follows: TGTGCCAGCAGCTTAACCGGGAAGAACACTGAAGCTTTCTTT. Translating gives CASSLTGKNTEAFF.